This T cell receptor (beta chain) was retrieved from a study of cytomegalovirus exposure and HLA in healthy donors. Study-level results: Excluded: some indistinguishable V segments such as TRBV6-2 and TRBV6-3.

Details on this clone: Its cognate antigen is unknown.

Vbeta (60) and Jbeta (13) primers were used in the PCR. Repertoires were generated with immunoSEQ multiplex PCR, while TCRdb's copy carries only in-frame clones and drops some. The sample has some 120,000 clones, more than 60% seen once. The CDR3 consists of 18 residues. V trimming: 0 bases; J trimming: 9 bases; junction bases outside the gene matches: 13. The chain combines TRBV23-1 with TRBJ1-6, with 8 bases identical to TRBD1. TRBV23-1 is recorded as an ORF, its role being uncertain. Sequencing was done on a sample of PBMCs. The sequence was obtained from a man younger than 45 in good health and CMV-seronegative. As DNA, the CDR3 is TGCGCCAGCAGTCAATCTAACAGGGGGGGAAGGGCTAGTTCACCCCTCCACTTT. This gives the protein CASSQSNRGGRASSPLHF.